These 24 T cell receptor beta chains share one sample of origin, sequenced in a study of glioma-infiltrating T cells after dendritic cell vaccination. Assay: immunoSEQ multiplex PCR; the TCRdb copy retains only in-frame clones and omits some. The data contain under 100,000 clones, 75% to 85% of them singletons. This specimen consisted of blood, obtained before dendritic cell vaccination. The origin of the receptors is a human donor with glioblastoma.

The gene calls are TRBV5-1 and TRBJ2-5; 8 nucleotides line up with TRBD1. Germline assignment: CDR1 SGHRS and CDR2 YFSETQ. This CDR3 has 13 amino acids. J was trimmed by 5 bases and V by 2 bases; bases with no gene match: 2. The DNA of the CDR3 is TGCGCCAGCAGCTTTGACAGGGGCGAGACCCAGTACTTC. This codes for CASSFDRGETQYF.

The gene calls are TRBV6-5 and TRBJ1-2, with 8 bases fitting TRBD1. J was trimmed by 2 bases and V by 6 bases; bases with no gene match: 2. CDR3 length equals 13 residues. The V gene's germline CDR1 is MNHEY and CDR2 SVGAGI. This chain's CDR3 is CASRRTGNYGYTF. The CDR3 bases are TGTGCCAGCAGGCGGACAGGGAACTATGGCTACACCTTC.

On this clone itself: A read error may account for a junction end that differs from germline. This rearrangement joins TRBV6-4 to TRBJ2-2; D perhaps matches TRBD2 (5 bases). The CDR3 totals 13 residues. The germline V gene has CDR1 MRHNA and CDR2 SNTAGT. Here the CDR3 reads CASSGSFTGELLF. The CDR3 DNA sequence: TGTGCCAGCAGTGGCTCGTTCACCGGGGAGCTGCTTTTT.

V usage is TRBV5-4 and J usage is TRBJ1-4; the D is unclear. V lost 0 bases to trimming and J lost 6 bases, with 9 bases between them. The CDR3 is 14 residues long. The germline V gene encodes CDR1 SGHNT and CDR2 YYREEE (reference sequence). The CDR3 nucleotides read TGTGCCAGCAGCTTGGAGGTAGGAGATGAAAAACTGTTTTTT. Translating gives CASSLEVGDEKLFF.

The chain combines TRBV6-1 with TRBJ1-1, with D perhaps matching TRBD1 (5 bases). This CDR3 has 15 residues. Deletions cut 1 base from V and 4 bases from J, with 13 bases between. CDR1 and CDR2 from the germline V gene are MNHNS and SASEGT. The CDR3 nucleotides are TGTGCCAGCAGTGAAGGGGGGGGGTACCCCACTGAAGCTTTCTTT. Translation: CASSEGGGYPTEAFF.

This chain connects TRBV9 to TRBJ1-4, with TRBD1 identical over 8 bases. The junction had 3 bases not matched to a gene; V was cut back by 3 bases and J by 5 bases. Per germline, CDR1 SGDLS and CDR2 YYNGEE. This CDR3 has 14 amino acids. The CDR3 reads CASSGGQVNEKLFF. In nucleotides, the CDR3 is TGTGCCAGCAGCGGGGGACAGGTAAATGAAAAACTGTTTTTT.

J is TRBJ2-7 and V is TRBV19; the D gene is possibly TRBD1 (5 bases). The CDR3 has 14 residues. Between the trimmed V and J ends, which lost 2 bases and 5 bases, there was a span of 13 bases. Germline V gene lookup returns CDR1 LNHDA and CDR2 SQIVND (reference sequence). Here the CDR3 reads CASSIRQGGHEQYF. As DNA, the CDR3 is TGTGCCAGTAGTATACGGCAGGGTGGCCACGAGCAGTACTTC.

This chain uses TRBV6-1 with TRBJ2-1; 7 bases match TRBD1. The CDR3 contains 15 residues. Germline V CDR1 and CDR2: MNHNS, SASEGT. Trimming removed 5 bases from V and 2 bases from J; junction bases left unmatched: 6. The CDR3 DNA reads TGTGCCAGCAGTCTTACCGGGACAGCCTACAATGAGCAGTTCTTC. Protein sequence: CASSLTGTAYNEQFF.

The chain combines TRBV5-5 with TRBJ2-7, with D possibly matching TRBD2 (5 bases). This CDR3 is built from 13 residues. Trimming removed 6 bases at V and 6 bases at J, with 16 bases between. The germline gives CDR1 SGHKS, CDR2 YYEKEE (reference sequence). The DNA for the CDR3 is TGTGCCAGCAAGGTTCCGGGGTTTGGCGAGCAGTACTTC. Its translation: CASKVPGFGEQYF.

This chain uses TRBV30 with TRBJ2-2; a weak D match, TRBD1 (6 bases). Trimming pared 0 bases from V and 5 bases from J, leaving 10 bases between. Per the germline V gene, CDR1 is GTSNPN and CDR2 is SVGIG (reference sequence). The CDR3 has 14 amino acids. This CDR3 is CAWSVRGGTGELFF. The CDR3 nucleotides read TGTGCCTGGAGTGTACGAGGGGGAACCGGGGAGCTGTTTTTT.

This chain joins TRBV7-8 and TRBJ2-6; 8 nucleotides align to TRBD1. Germline loops: CDR1 SGHVS, CDR2 FQNEAQ. J gave up 0 bases and V 5 bases, and 15 bases lay outside the gene matches. The CDR3 covers 20 residues. CDR3 in DNA: TGTGCCAGCAGCCCCCTGGTAGGGGGACAGGCTATCTCTGGGGCCAACGTCCTGACTTTC. It translates to CASSPLVGGQAISGANVLTF.

The chain is built from TRBV9 and TRBJ1-4; D gene uncertain. This CDR3 has 14 amino acids. Between the trimmed V and J ends, which lost 1 base and 0 bases, there was a span of 4 bases. Germline values: CDR1 SGDLS, CDR2 YYNGEE. CDR3 nucleotide sequence: TGTGCCAGCAGCGTAAGCTCAACTAATGAAAAACTGTTTTTT. It is translated as CASSVSSTNEKLFF. Looking up the rest from reference TRBV9 and TRBJ1-4 gives the full variable domain: DSGVTQTPKHLITATGQRVTLRCSPRSGDLSVYWYQQSLDQGLQFLIQYYNGEERAKGNILERFSAQQFPDLHSELNLSSLELGDSALYFCASSVSSTNEKLFFGSGTQLSVL.

The V call is TRBV6-6, the J call TRBJ2-7; 8 positions match TRBD2. The V gene's germline CDR1 is MNHNY and CDR2 SVGAGI (reference sequence). V lost 6 bases, J lost 3 bases, and 13 bases stayed unmatched. CDR3 length: 16 residues. CDR3 sequence reads: CASSKRGDSGIYEQYF. The CDR3 region has the DNA TGTGCCAGCAGCAAACGAGGGGATAGCGGGATCTACGAGCAGTACTTC.

This clone was recorded once. The chain is built from TRBV5-1 and TRBJ1-5; 7 positions agree with TRBD1. V trimming: 5 bases; J trimming: 1 base; junction bases outside the gene matches: 6. This CDR3 contains 15 residues. Germline loops: CDR1 SGHRS, CDR2 YFSETQ. CDR3 sequence: CASSETGMSNQPQHF. The CDR3 region has the DNA TGCGCCAGCAGTGAGACAGGGATGAGCAATCAGCCCCAGCATTTT.

The chain uses TRBV5-1 and TRBJ2-7; 8 bases align to TRBD1. This CDR3 has 14 amino acids. V shed 5 bases, J shed 1 base, and the junction held 5 bases outside the gene matches. Germline CDR1 and CDR2: SGHRS and YFSETQ. The CDR3 DNA reads TGCGCCAGCAGTACCGGGACAGGTTCCTACGAGCAGTACTTC. It is translated as CASSTGTGSYEQYF.

This sequence joins TRBV7-2 and TRBJ1-2; maybe TRBD1 (6 bases). The CDR3 is 16 residues long. Germline V gene lookup returns CDR1 SGHTA and CDR2 FQGNSA. V lost 2 bases and J lost 0, with 13 bases in between. The CDR3 spells CASSLFPQGANYGYTF. The DNA of the CDR3 is TGTGCCAGCAGCTTATTCCCACAGGGTGCTAACTATGGCTACACCTTC.

The chain joins TRBV6-6 to TRBJ2-5, with D possibly TRBD1 on 6 matching bases. V dropped 6 bases and J dropped 1 base, with 12 bases sitting between them. The CDR3 runs to 14 residues. Germline V gene data show CDR1 as MNHNY and CDR2 as SVGAGI (reference sequence). The CDR3 DNA is TGTGCCAGCAGCCATGGACAGCCCCAAGAGACCCAGTACTTC. Its translation: CASSHGQPQETQYF.

In this sample, this clone turned up once. V is TRBV2 and J is TRBJ2-3; a possible D gene is TRBD2 (5 bases). Germline lookup yields CDR1 SNHLY and CDR2 FYNNEI. CDR3 length: 15 residues. Trimming removed 5 bases from V and 5 bases from J, with 17 bases in between. The CDR3, as DNA: TGTGCCAGCAGTTTATGGGAGTTGGGCAGAGATACGCAGTATTTT. This gives the protein CASSLWELGRDTQYF.

This chain connects TRBV5-1 to TRBJ2-1; 11 nucleotides agree with TRBD2. The CDR3 consists of 15 residues. The J segment lost 4 bases and the V segment lost 0 bases, leaving 0 bases of the junction unmatched. Per germline, CDR1 SGHRS and CDR2 YFSETQ. CDR3: CASSLVAGGYNEQFF. Here the CDR3 DNA reads TGCGCCAGCAGCTTGGTAGCGGGGGGGTACAATGAGCAGTTCTTC.

The gene calls are TRBV27 and TRBJ2-1; the match to TRBD2 covers 9 bases. Germline CDR1 and CDR2: MNHEY and SMNVEV (reference sequence). This CDR3 region has 15 residues. The trim removed 5 bases at V and 9 bases at J, leaving 11 bases unmatched. CDR3 amino acids: CASSPLAGGAGEQFF. The CDR3 DNA reads TGTGCCAGCAGTCCCCTGGCGGGAGGGGCGGGTGAGCAGTTCTTC.

DNA for the CDR3: TGCAGCGTTGGGATGGACAGGGCTTACGAGCAGTACTTC. Its translation is CSVGMDRAYEQYF. The rearrangement uses TRBV29-1 and TRBJ2-7; the match to TRBD1 covers 8 bases. The CDR3 has 13 amino acids. Trimming at V came to 4 bases and at J to 4 bases, leaving 6 bases not matched to a gene. Per the germline V gene, CDR1 is SQVTM and CDR2 is ANQGSEA.

This sequence joins TRBV28 and TRBJ2-7; 9 bases are a match to TRBD1. Germline V lookup: CDR1 MDHEN, CDR2 SYDVKM. Germline trimming cut 5 bases from V and 1 base from J; bases unmatched to any gene: 3. This CDR3 is built from 14 residues. The CDR3 DNA sequence: TGTGCCAGCAGTGGGACAGGGAGATCCTACGAGCAGTACTTC. This sequence encodes CASSGTGRSYEQYF.

The chain joins TRBV2 to TRBJ1-5; 9 positions match TRBD1. Germline V gene data show CDR1 as SNHLY and CDR2 as FYNNEI. The CDR3 is 15 amino acids. The V and J ends lost 6 bases and 2 bases, in that order; junction bases with no gene match: 5. DNA of the CDR3: TGTGCCAGCAGGAACAGGGGGCAGGGCAATCAGCCCCAGCATTTT. This translates into CASRNRGQGNQPQHF.

This clone appeared once. The chain has TRBV7-9 and TRBJ1-2; no clear D. Trimming shortened V by 5 bases and J by 4 bases, and 11 bases separated the two germline ends. The CDR3 totals 13 residues. The germline V gene encodes CDR1 SEHNR and CDR2 FQNEAQ (reference sequence). CDR3 in DNA: TGTGCCAGCAGCCTGCGGGCACCCTATGGCTACACCTTC. This sequence encodes CASSLRAPYGYTF. The entire variable domain, with the rest obtained from reference TRBV7-9 and TRBJ1-2, is as follows: DTGVSQNPRHKITKRGQNVTFRCDPISEHNRLYWYRQTLGQGPEFLTYFQNEAQLEKSRLLSDRFSAERPKGSFSTLEIQRTEQGDSAMYLCASSLRAPYGYTFGSGTRLTVV.